Below are 24 T cell receptor beta chains sequenced from a single sample in a study of T cells in Graves' hyperthyroidism and ophthalmopathy (dated by TCRdb to the late 2010s). The method was multiplex PCR. Instrument on record: Illumina HiSeq 2000. Amplification of TCR beta CDR3 regions was carried out from RNA transcripts. The TCR CDR3 was subjected to a first round of RT-PCR using the HTBI primer set and the Qiagen OneStep RT-PCR kit. The public reads were reprocessed in TCRdb via fastp at Q25 and MiXCR, keeping in-frame beta chains. Rows with a matching CDR3 protein are joined into one entry that keeps the most common DNA and genes. The sample table shows hundreds of thousands of distinct CDR3 sequences, and approximately 13% are seen once. The top ten clones comprise 9.2% of the sample. The sequenced sample was blood. The source is a woman under 30 with Graves' hyperthyroidism.

This clonotype came up a few times. This chain joins TRBV7-9 and TRBJ1-4, with TRBD1 as a possible D gene (5 bases). CDR1 and CDR2 from the germline V gene are SEHNR and FQNEAQ (reference sequence). The CDR3 covers 15 residues. V was shortened by 4 bases and J by 2 bases, with 11 bases between the two germline ends. The CDR3 DNA is TGTGCCAGCAGCTCCAGGGAGGTGACTAATGAAAAACTGTTTTTT. Its translation: CASSSREVTNEKLFF.

At least ten counts were recorded for this clonotype. CDR3 amino acids: CASSTPGQSLAAFF. CDR3 nucleotides: TGTGCCAGCAGTACTCCGGGACAGTCCCTAGCGGCTTTCTTT. The V gene is TRBV28, the J gene TRBJ1-1, with 7 bases matching TRBD1. CDR1 MDHEN and CDR2 SYDVKM come from the germline V gene. V shed 5 bases and J 11 bases; nucleotides not matched to a gene: 14. The CDR3 runs 14 residues. Variable domain in full (rest from reference TRBV28 and TRBJ1-1): DVKVTQSSRYLVKRTGEKVFLECVQDMDHENMFWYRQDPGLGLRLIYFSYDVKMKEKGDIPEGYSVSREKKERFSLILESASTNQTSMYLCASSTPGQSLAAFFGQGTRLTVV.

At least ten counts were recorded for this clonotype. The J gene is TRBJ2-7, the V gene TRBV27; the D is unclear. From germline, CDR1 is MNHEY and CDR2 SMNVEV (reference sequence). This CDR3 comprises 13 residues. V was shortened by 5 bases and J by 7 bases, with 15 bases between the two germline ends. In DNA form, the CDR3 reads TGTGCCAGCAGTCCCCGGCAGCCGGGTGAGCAGTACTTC. Protein product: CASSPRQPGEQYF.

The chain links TRBV14 to TRBJ2-4; TRBD1 is a possible D gene (6 bases). V lost 4 bases to trimming and J lost 4 bases, with 14 bases between them. Germline V lookup: CDR1 SGHDN, CDR2 FVKESK. The CDR3 loop spans 15 amino acids. The CDR3 DNA follows: TGTGCCAGCAGCCGGACACAGGGCATTAAAAACATTCAGTACTTC. This translates into CASSRTQGIKNIQYF.

As for this clonotype: Since a much larger clone is just one base distant, this may be a read error. The genes are TRBV20-1 and TRBJ2-3; 9 bases map to TRBD2. The CDR3 loop spans 17 amino acids. Germline values: CDR1 DFQATT, CDR2 SNEGSKA (reference sequence). Germline trimming cut 0 bases from V and 4 bases from J; bases unmatched to any gene: 11. CDR3 loop: CSARETSGSTSADTQYF. The DNA for the CDR3 is TGCAGTGCTAGAGAAACTAGCGGGTCCACTAGCGCAGATACGCAGTATTTT.

This clonotype showed up just a few times. V and J are TRBV7-6 and TRBJ1-4; the D is unclear. The CDR3 spans 12 residues. V lost 6 bases to trimming and J lost 3 bases, with 5 bases between them. CDR1 and CDR2 (germline): SGHVS, FNYEAQ. DNA of the CDR3: TGTGCCAGCAGAGCCGCTAATGAAAAACTGTTTTTT. Residues: CASRAANEKLFF.

This clonotype has only a few counts. This chain uses TRBV6-2 or TRBV6-3 with TRBJ2-2, with TRBD1 matching 10 bases. Germline trimming cut 2 bases from V and 5 bases from J; bases unmatched to any gene: 5. The CDR3 length is 16 residues. The germline V gene has CDR1 MNHEY and CDR2 SVGEGT. The CDR3 DNA is TGTGCCAGCAGTTACCTAGGACAGGGGGGGACCGGGGAGCTGTTTTTT. This sequence encodes CASSYLGQGGTGELFF.

Worth noting for this clonotype: Possible read error: a much larger clone is one base away. No conserved phenylalanine or tryptophan ends this CDR3, so it is likely a read error. V gene TRBV18 combines with J gene TRBJ1-1; no reliable D call. The CDR3 length is 13 residues. Germline CDR1 reads KGHSH; CDR2 reads LQKENI. V lost 3 bases and J lost 5, with 10 bases in between. The CDR3 sequence: CASSPRPGTEAFL. The CDR3 DNA follows: TGTGCCAGCTCACCGAGACCCGGGACTGAAGCTTTCCTT.

This clonotype turned up a few times. The chain couples TRBV20-1 to TRBJ2-2; D is possibly TRBD1 (6 bases). The V end lost 0 bases, the J end lost 5 bases, and 13 bases lay between the germline ends. Germline V lookup: CDR1 DFQATT, CDR2 SNEGSKA (reference sequence). The CDR3 loop spans 15 amino acids. CDR3 loop: CSARDRDTMTGELFF. The CDR3 DNA is TGCAGTGCTAGAGACCGGGACACTATGACCGGGGAGCTGTTTTTT.

This clonotype was counted many times. The rearrangement links TRBV20-1 to TRBJ2-1; D remains unclear. Trimming pared 4 bases from V and 4 bases from J, leaving 14 bases between. The CDR3 consists of 14 residues. Per germline, CDR1 DFQATT and CDR2 SNEGSKA (reference sequence). In DNA form, the CDR3 reads TGCAGTGCTATACCCAGTGGCCATTACAATGAGCAGTTCTTC. It translates to CSAIPSGHYNEQFF.

The chain recombines TRBV6-5 with TRBJ1-5; D remains unclear. The CDR3 is 13 residues long. CDR1 is MNHEY, CDR2 SVGAGI, per germline. Trimming removed 2 bases at V and 4 bases at J, with 6 bases between. CDR3 nucleotides: TGTGCCAGCAGTTACGGGCCGAATCAGCCCCAGCATTTT. It translates to CASSYGPNQPQHF.

This clonotype has ten or more counts. The J gene is TRBJ2-7, the V gene TRBV7-2; perhaps TRBD2 as D (5 bases). Trimming stripped 1 base from V and 7 bases from J, with 11 bases between. The CDR3 totals 13 residues. Germline lookup yields CDR1 SGHTA and CDR2 FQGNSA. CDR3 DNA: TGTGCCAGCAGCTTAGTGGCGGGCTTAGAGCAGTACTTC. Amino acid sequence: CASSLVAGLEQYF.

This clonotype has only a few counts. J is TRBJ2-7 and V is TRBV19; a possible D gene is TRBD2 (6 bases). V gave up 3 bases and J gave up 7 bases, with 13 bases separating them. Germline-derived CDR1 and CDR2 are LNHDA and SQIVND (reference sequence). The CDR3 sequence is 13 residues long. This CDR3 reads CASSMSASAEQYF. The CDR3 bases are TGTGCCAGTAGTATGAGTGCTAGCGCTGAGCAGTACTTC.

This chain links TRBV3-1 with TRBJ2-6, with a weak D call TRBD1 (5 bases). CDR1 and CDR2 (germline): LGHDT, YNNKEL (reference sequence). This CDR3 contains 17 residues. The germline V and J ends were trimmed by 0 bases and 2 bases, with 11 bases remaining between them. DNA of the CDR3: TGTGCCAGCAGCCAAGAAAGGGGTACCCCTGGGGCCAACGTCCTGACTTTC. Protein product: CASSQERGTPGANVLTF. Complete variable domain (other parts from reference TRBV3-1 and TRBJ2-6): DTAVSQTPKYLVTQMGNDKSIKCEQNLGHDTMYWYKQDSKKFLKIMFSYNNKELIINETVPNRFSPKSPDKAHLNLHINSLELGDSAVYFCASSQERGTPGANVLTFGAGSRLTVL.

In its sample, this clonotype was seen many times. The chain is built from TRBV5-5 and TRBJ2-1, with TRBD2 matching 8 bases. This CDR3 spans 15 amino acids. Germline CDR1 and CDR2: SGHKS and YYEKEE (reference sequence). J gave up 9 bases and V 1 base, and 9 bases lay outside the gene matches. The CDR3 bases are TGTGCCAGCAGCTTGCCGGGACTAGTCGTGAGTGAGCAGTTCTTC. This encodes CASSLPGLVVSEQFF.

This rearrangement joins TRBV27 to TRBJ1-2; perhaps TRBD1 as D (5 bases). Germline V CDR1 and CDR2: MNHEY, SMNVEV (reference sequence). Trimming removed 5 bases from V and 3 bases from J, with 10 bases in between. The CDR3 length is 13 residues. The CDR3: CASSRRGDYGYTF. The CDR3 DNA sequence: TGTGCCAGCAGTCGACGGGGGGACTATGGCTACACCTTC.

This clonotype was counted ten times or more. The chain joins TRBV7-3 to TRBJ1-1, with TRBD1 matching 10 bases. Germline V gene data show CDR1 as SGHTA and CDR2 as FQGTGA. The CDR3 consists of 13 residues. Losses at the gene ends were 5 bases for V and 4 bases for J; bases not matched to a gene: 1. CDR3 sequence reads: CASSRTGGTEAFF. The CDR3, as DNA: TGTGCCAGCAGCCGGACAGGGGGCACTGAAGCTTTCTTT.

The chain recombines TRBV12-3 or TRBV12-4 with TRBJ1-2; D remains ambiguous. The V and J ends lost 4 bases and 4 bases respectively, with 19 bases between them. This CDR3 region has 16 residues. The CDR3 nucleotides read TGTGCCAGCAGTTACTCGACGGCGCGACTCCCCTATGGCTACACCTTC. Protein product: CASSYSTARLPYGYTF.

This clonotype came up a few times. V gene TRBV19 combines with J gene TRBJ1-5, with D possibly being TRBD1 (5 bases). The germline V gene has CDR1 LNHDA and CDR2 SQIVND (reference sequence). Trimming left V 4 bases short and J 1 base short, with 11 bases between. CDR3 size: 15 residues. CDR3 amino acids: CASSTGTGSNQPQHF. For the CDR3, the DNA is TGTGCCAGTAGTACCGGGACGGGGAGCAATCAGCCCCAGCATTTT.

This clonotype has at least ten counts. The V call is TRBV6-1, the J call TRBJ2-7; D is unresolved. Trimming stripped 5 bases from V and 2 bases from J, with 13 bases between. The CDR3 is 14 amino acids. Germline V lookup: CDR1 MNHNS, CDR2 SASEGT. DNA of the CDR3: TGTGCCAGCAGTCCCCTAACTGCCACCTACGAGCAGTACTTC. Translated: CASSPLTATYEQYF.

This clonotype has at least ten counts. For the CDR3, the DNA is TGTGCCAGCAGCTTAGGCCAGGGGCCCCAGTACTTC. Translated: CASSLGQGPQYF. This sequence joins TRBV7-6 and TRBJ2-5, with a possible D match to TRBD1 (6 bases). The CDR3 runs to 12 residues. Trimming took off 1 base at V and 9 bases at J, with 9 bases between the two ends. Germline CDR1 is SGHVS and CDR2 is FNYEAQ.

The chain couples TRBV2 to TRBJ1-2; D not certain. The V gene lost 7 bases and the J gene lost 8 bases, with 11 bases spanning the gap. Per germline, CDR1 SNHLY and CDR2 FYNNEI. CDR3 length: 11 amino acids. CDR3 nucleotide sequence: TGTGCCAGCAACCCCCGTTACGGCTACACCTTC. This sequence encodes CASNPRYGYTF. The variable domain in full, completed from reference TRBV2 and TRBJ1-2, reads EPEVTQTPSHQVTQMGQEVILRCVPISNHLYFYWYRQILGQKVEFLVSFYNNEISEKSEIFDDQFSVERPDGSNFTLKIRSTKLEDSAMYFCASNPRYGYTFGSGTRLTVV.

In its sample, this clonotype was seen a few times. V is TRBV28 and J is TRBJ2-2; 8 nucleotides align to TRBD2. Germline assignment: CDR1 MDHEN and CDR2 SYDVKM. V was clipped by 5 bases and J by 7 bases; unmatched bases: 9. The CDR3 contains 15 residues. Written as DNA, the CDR3 is TGTGCCAGCAGTCGTAGCGGGAAAGGGGTCGGGGAGCTGTTTTTT. Translation gives CASSRSGKGVGELFF.

This clonotype was seen ten or more times. The J gene is TRBJ2-1, the V gene TRBV20-1; maybe TRBD1 (6 bases). This CDR3 is built from 14 residues. The germline gives CDR1 DFQATT, CDR2 SNEGSKA (reference sequence). V was clipped by 2 bases and J by 6 bases, with 14 bases between them. In DNA form, the CDR3 reads TGCAGTGCTAGAACTCAGGGGCACCCCAATGAGCAGTTCTTC. It codes for CSARTQGHPNEQFF.